Sequencing of this TCR beta chain was carried out in a study of identical twins. J lost 3 bases, V lost 4 bases, and 1 base had no gene match. There are 13 residues in the CDR3. Germline CDR1 reads SQVTM; CDR2 reads ANQGSEA. MiXCR was run by TCRdb on the 5' RACE reads, yielding one entry per CDR3 protein. Here the sample spans more than 650,000 distinct CDR3 sequences, over 5% being singletons. Study results and limitations: Without tracking the same donors, conclusions rested on cross-sectional statistical analysis. Within cord blood, abundant beta clonotypes carried fewer insertions, but memory repertoires showed no such trend. Zero-insertion results could be subject to partial confounding by invariant MAIT and iNKT cells.

This clonotype has ten or more counts. Its antigen is currently unknown. The specimen sequenced was naive T cells sorted from blood. The J gene is TRBJ2-1, the V gene TRBV29-1, with TRBD2 matching over 9 bases. The clonotype comes from a man younger than 30 in good health. This CDR3 is CSVGREGYNEQFF. CDR3 bases: TGCAGCGTTGGGCGGGAGGGCTACAATGAGCAGTTCTTC.